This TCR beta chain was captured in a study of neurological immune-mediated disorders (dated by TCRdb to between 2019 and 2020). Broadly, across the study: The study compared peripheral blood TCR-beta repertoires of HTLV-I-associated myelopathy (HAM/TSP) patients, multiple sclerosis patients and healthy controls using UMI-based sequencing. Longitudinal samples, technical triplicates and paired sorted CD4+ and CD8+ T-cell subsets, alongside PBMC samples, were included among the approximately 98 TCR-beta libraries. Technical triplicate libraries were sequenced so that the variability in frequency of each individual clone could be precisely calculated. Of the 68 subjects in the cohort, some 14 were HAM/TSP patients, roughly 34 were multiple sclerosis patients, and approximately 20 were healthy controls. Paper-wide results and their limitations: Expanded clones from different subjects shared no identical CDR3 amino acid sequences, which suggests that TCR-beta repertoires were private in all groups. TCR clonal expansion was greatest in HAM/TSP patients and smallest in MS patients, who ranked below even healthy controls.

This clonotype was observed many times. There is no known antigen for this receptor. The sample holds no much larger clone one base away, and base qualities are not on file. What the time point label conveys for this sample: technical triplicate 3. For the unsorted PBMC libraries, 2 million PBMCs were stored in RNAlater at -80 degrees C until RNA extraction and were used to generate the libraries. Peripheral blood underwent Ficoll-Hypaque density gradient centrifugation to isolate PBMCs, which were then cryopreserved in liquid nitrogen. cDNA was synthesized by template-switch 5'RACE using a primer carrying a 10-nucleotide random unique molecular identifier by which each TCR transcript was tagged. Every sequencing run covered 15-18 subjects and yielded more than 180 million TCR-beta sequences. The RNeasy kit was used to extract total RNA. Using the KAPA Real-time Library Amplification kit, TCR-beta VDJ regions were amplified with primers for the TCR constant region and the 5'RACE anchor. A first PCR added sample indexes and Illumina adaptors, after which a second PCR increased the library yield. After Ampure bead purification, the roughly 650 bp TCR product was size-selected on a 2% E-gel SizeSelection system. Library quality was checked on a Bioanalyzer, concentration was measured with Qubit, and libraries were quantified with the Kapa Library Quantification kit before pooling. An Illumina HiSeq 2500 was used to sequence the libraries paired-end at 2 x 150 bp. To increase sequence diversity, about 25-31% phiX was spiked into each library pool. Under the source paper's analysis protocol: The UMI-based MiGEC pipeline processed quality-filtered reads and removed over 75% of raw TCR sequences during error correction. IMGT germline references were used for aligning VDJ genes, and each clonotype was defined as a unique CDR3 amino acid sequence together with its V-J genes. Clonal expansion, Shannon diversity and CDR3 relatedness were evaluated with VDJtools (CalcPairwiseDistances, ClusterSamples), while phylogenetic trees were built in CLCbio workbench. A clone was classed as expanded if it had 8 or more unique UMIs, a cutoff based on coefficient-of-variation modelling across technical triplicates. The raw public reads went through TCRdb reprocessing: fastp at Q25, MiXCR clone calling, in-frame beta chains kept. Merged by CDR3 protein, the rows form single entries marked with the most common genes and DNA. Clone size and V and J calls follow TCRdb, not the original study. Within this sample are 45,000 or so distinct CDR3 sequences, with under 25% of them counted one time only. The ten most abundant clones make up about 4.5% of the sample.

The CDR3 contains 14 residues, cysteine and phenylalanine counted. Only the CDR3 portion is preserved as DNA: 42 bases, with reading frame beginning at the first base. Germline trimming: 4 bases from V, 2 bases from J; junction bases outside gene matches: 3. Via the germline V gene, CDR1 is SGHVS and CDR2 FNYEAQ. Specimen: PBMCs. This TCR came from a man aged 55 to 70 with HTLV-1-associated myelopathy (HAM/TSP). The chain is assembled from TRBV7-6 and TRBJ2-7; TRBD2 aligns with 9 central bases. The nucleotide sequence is TGTGCCAGCAGCTCCCTAGCGGGACCCTACGAGCAGTACTTC. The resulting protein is CASSSLAGPYEQYF. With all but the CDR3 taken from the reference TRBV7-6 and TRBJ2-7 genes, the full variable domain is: GAGVSQSPRYKVTKRGQDVALRCDPISGHVSLYWYRQALGQGPEFLTYFNYEAQQDKSGLPNDRFSAERPEGSISTLTIQRTEQRDSAMYRCASSSLAGPYEQYFGPGTRLTVT.